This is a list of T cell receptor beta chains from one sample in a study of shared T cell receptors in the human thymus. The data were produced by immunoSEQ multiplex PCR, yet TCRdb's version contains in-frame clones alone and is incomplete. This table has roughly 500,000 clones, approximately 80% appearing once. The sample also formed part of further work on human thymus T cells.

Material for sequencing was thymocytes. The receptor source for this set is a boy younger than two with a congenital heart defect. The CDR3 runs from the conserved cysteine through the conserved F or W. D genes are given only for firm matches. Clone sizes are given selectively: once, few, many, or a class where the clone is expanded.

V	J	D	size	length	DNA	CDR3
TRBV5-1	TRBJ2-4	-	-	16	TGCGCCAGCAGCCTAGGTGATGGGGACTCCAAAAACATTCAGTACTTC	CASSLGDGDSKNIQYF
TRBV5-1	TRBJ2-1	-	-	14	TGCGCCAGCAGCTTGGGACTTTCGAACAATGAGCAGTTCTTC	CASSLGLSNNEQFF
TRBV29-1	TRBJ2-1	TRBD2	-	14	TGCAGCGCCGTGACTAGCGGCTCCTACAATGAGCAGTTCTTC	CSAVTSGSYNEQFF
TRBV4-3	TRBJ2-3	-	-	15	TGCGCCAGCAGCCAGAGGCGGGACCGCACAGATACGCAGTATTTT	CASSQRRDRTDTQYF
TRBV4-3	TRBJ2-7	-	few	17	TGCGCCAGCAGCCAAGATCGAGGGGCAGGGGGAGGCTACGAGCAGTACTTC	CASSQDRGAGGGYEQYF
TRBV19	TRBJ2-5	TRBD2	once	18	TGTGCCAGTAGTATAGGGGTCCCCGCGGGAGTTCGGATGGAGACCCAGTACTTC	CASSIGVPAGVRMETQYF
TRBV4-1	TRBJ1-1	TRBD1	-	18	TGCGCCAGCAGCCAAGAAGACGGCCGGACAGGGGTTGGGACTGAAGCTTTCTTT	CASSQEDGRTGVGTEAFF
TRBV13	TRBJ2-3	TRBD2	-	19	TGTGCCAGCAGCTCCCCCCGAGGGACTAGCGGGGGAAGCACAGATACGCAGTATTTT	CASSSPRGTSGGSTDTQYF
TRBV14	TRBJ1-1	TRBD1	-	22	TGTGCCAGCAGCCAAAAAGGTTTTGCTCCGGCGCCGGGACAGGCGTTGAACACTGAAGCTTTCTTT	CASSQKGFAPAPGQALNTEAFF
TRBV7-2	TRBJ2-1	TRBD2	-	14	TGTGCCAGCAGTCCCGGACTAGGGAAGAATGAGCAGTTCTTC	CASSPGLGKNEQFF
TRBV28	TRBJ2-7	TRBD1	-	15	TGTGCCAGCAGTTGCGACAGGGGGGTCTCCTACGAGCAGTACTTC	CASSCDRGVSYEQYF
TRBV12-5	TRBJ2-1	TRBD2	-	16	TGTGCTAGTGCCAAGGGACTAGCGGGACCGTACAATGAGCAGTTCTTC	CASAKGLAGPYNEQFF
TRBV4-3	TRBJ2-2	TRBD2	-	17	TGCGCCAGCAGCCAAGATTGGACTAGCGTCAGGTCTGGGGAGCTGTTTTTT	CASSQDWTSVRSGELFF
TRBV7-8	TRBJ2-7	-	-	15	TGTGCCAGCCAGATCTTAGCCACACCCAGCTACGAGCAGTACTTC	CASQILATPSYEQYF
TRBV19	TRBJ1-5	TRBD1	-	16	TGTGCCAGTAGCAAAATGGGGGACAGGGACAATCAGCCCCAGCATTTT	CASSKMGDRDNQPQHF